The 29 T cell receptor beta chains presented below share a single source sample, sequenced in a study of blood T cells in healthy people across ages (dated by TCRdb to between 2014 and 2017). Libraries were prepared through 5' RACE. TCRdb records Illumina HiSeq 2500 as the sequencer. A second PCR of roughly 7 to 11 cycles was performed with a sample-barcoded 5' primer and a J-beta primer mix. TCRdb trimmed the raw reads at Q25, called clones with MiXCR and kept productive beta chains. Rows matching on CDR3 protein sequence are summarized as one entry with the most common DNA and genes. The sample table contains about 1 million distinct CDR3 sequences; only one count was recorded for 35% to 55% of them. Under 20% of the sample rests with the top ten. Sequencing was carried out using blood. All receptors come from a woman aged 55-69 years in good health.

This chain links TRBV20-1 with TRBJ2-1; D not certain. The germline V and J ends were trimmed by 0 bases and 5 bases, with 11 bases remaining between them. The germline V gene encodes CDR1 DFQATT and CDR2 SNEGSKA (reference sequence). The CDR3 is made up of 14 amino acids. The CDR3, as DNA: TGCAGTGCTAGAGATCTCTTCCCTGACAATGAGCAGTTCTTC. It encodes CSARDLFPDNEQFF.

The V gene is TRBV24-1, the J gene TRBJ2-7; D ambiguous. The CDR3 consists of 16 residues. V dropped 0 bases and J dropped 0 bases, with 11 bases sitting between them. Germline V gives CDR1 KGHDR, CDR2 SFDVKD. CDR3 loop: CATSDLSRQSSYEQYF. CDR3 in DNA: TGTGCCACCAGTGATTTGTCCAGGCAGAGCTCCTACGAGCAGTACTTC.

V and J are TRBV12-3 or TRBV12-4 and TRBJ2-3; D unresolved. The CDR3 runs to 17 residues. Trimming pared 1 base from V and 6 bases from J, leaving 20 bases between. The CDR3 nucleotides are TGTGCCAGCAGTTTAGTCGGTGGGCACTGGGGTTCGGATACGCAGTATTTT. Protein: CASSLVGGHWGSDTQYF.

This sequence joins TRBV6-5 and TRBJ2-7; D is tentatively TRBD1 or TRBD2 (5 bases each). The CDR3 runs 15 residues. From germline, CDR1 is MNHEY and CDR2 SVGAGI. Trimming left V 1 base short and J 0 bases short, with 10 bases between. The CDR3 here is CASSYLAGSSYEQYF. The CDR3 nucleotides read TGTGCCAGCAGTTACTTAGCAGGGAGCTCCTACGAGCAGTACTTC.

This chain joins TRBV7-2 and TRBJ2-1, with unresolved D. The CDR3 consists of 13 residues. The germline V gene encodes CDR1 SGHTA and CDR2 FQGNSA. V was pared by 5 bases and J by 8 bases, with 13 bases between. The CDR3 loop reads CASSVDWSDEQFF. CDR3 nucleotides: TGTGCCAGCAGCGTAGATTGGTCGGATGAGCAGTTCTTC.

V gene TRBV20-1 combines with J gene TRBJ2-3, with D perhaps TRBD1 (5 bases). CDR1 and CDR2 (germline): DFQATT, SNEGSKA (reference sequence). V lost 1 base and J 2 bases, leaving 10 bases between the germline ends. This CDR3 spans 14 amino acids. In nucleotides, the CDR3 is TGCAGTGCTAGAGTAGACAGAAACACAGATACGCAGTATTTT. Its translation: CSARVDRNTDTQYF.

This clonotype came up a few times. J is TRBJ1-6 and V is TRBV29-1, with TRBD1 as a possible D gene (6 bases). V was clipped by 5 bases and J by 9 bases, with 14 bases between them. Germline values: CDR1 SQVTM, CDR2 ANQGSEA. The CDR3 consists of 13 residues. CDR3 protein: CSVQTGWGSPLHF. In DNA form, the CDR3 reads TGCAGCGTTCAAACAGGGTGGGGTTCACCCCTCCACTTT.

This clonotype came up once. The chain carries TRBV28 and TRBJ2-4; D remains ambiguous. Trimming left V 3 bases short and J 0 bases short, with 9 bases between. The length of the CDR3 is 15 residues. Germline-derived CDR1 and CDR2 are MDHEN and SYDVKM. The CDR3 loop reads CASSFSPLAKNIQYF. Here the CDR3 DNA reads TGTGCCAGCAGTTTCTCTCCACTAGCCAAAAACATTCAGTACTTC.

The chain recombines TRBV29-1 with TRBJ2-1; TRBD1 might be the D (5 bases). Germline loops: CDR1 SQVTM, CDR2 ANQGSEA. V was pared by 4 bases and J by 9 bases, with 16 bases between. There are 13 residues in the CDR3. DNA for the CDR3: TGCAGCGTTGGTCTAGTCGGTCAGGGTGAGCAGTTCTTC. It specifies CSVGLVGQGEQFF.

This clonotype was seen only a few times. The V gene is TRBV5-5, the J gene TRBJ2-1, with TRBD2 matching 15 bases. CDR1 and CDR2 (germline): SGHKS, YYEKEE (reference sequence). Trimming cost V 2 bases and J 8 bases; bases outside gene matches: 5. This CDR3 is built from 16 residues. Written as DNA, the CDR3 is TGTGCCAGCAGCTTAGGACTAGCGGGAGGGTTAGATGAGCAGTTCTTC. Its protein is CASSLGLAGGLDEQFF.

This clonotype has a count of ten or more. The chain combines TRBV3-1 with TRBJ2-5; 7 bases fit TRBD2. The germline CDR1 and CDR2 sequences are LGHDT and YNNKEL (reference sequence). CDR3 length: 14 residues. Losses at the gene ends were 5 bases for V and 7 bases for J; bases not matched to a gene: 10. CDR3 bases: TGTGCCAGCAGCGAGGGGCGGGAGTTGGGGACCCAGTACTTC. Protein product: CASSEGRELGTQYF.

V usage is TRBV29-1 and J usage is TRBJ2-7; 7 bases map to TRBD1. V trimming: 6 bases; J trimming: 12 bases; junction bases outside the gene matches: 20. The CDR3 runs 14 residues. Germline CDR1 and CDR2: SQVTM and ANQGSEA. The CDR3 region is CSVTPTGFGETRYF. The CDR3 DNA sequence: TGCAGCGTCACACCGACAGGGTTTGGTGAGACCCGGTACTTC.

This clonotype was counted a few times. This chain joins TRBV7-2 and TRBJ1-2; D gene unclear. With 1 base removed from V and 4 bases from J, the gap between germline ends came to 7 bases. This CDR3 is 13 amino acids long. Germline CDR1 SGHTA, CDR2 FQGNSA. CDR3 in DNA: TGTGCCAGCAGCTTAGAGGGAACCTATGGCTACACCTTC. This codes for CASSLEGTYGYTF.

V gene TRBV20-1 combines with J gene TRBJ2-7, with D tentatively TRBD1 (6 bases). V was trimmed by 6 bases and J by 3 bases, leaving 12 bases between them. This CDR3 contains 12 residues. The germline gives CDR1 DFQATT, CDR2 SNEGSKA (reference sequence). The CDR3 sequence is CSARIQGYEQYF. The CDR3 DNA reads as TGCAGTGCAAGGATACAGGGCTACGAGCAGTACTTC.

This clonotype occurred a few times. The chain employs TRBV20-1 and TRBJ2-3; 8 bases map to TRBD1. The CDR3 contains 15 residues. V dropped 3 bases and J dropped 5; count of bases not matched to a gene: 10. Per the germline V gene, CDR1 is DFQATT and CDR2 is SNEGSKA (reference sequence). The DNA for the CDR3 is TGCAGTGCTAGGCCGGCAGGGGGCTTTGTAGATACGCAGTATTTT. Encoded protein: CSARPAGGFVDTQYF.

This clonotype was seen only a few times. The chain is built from TRBV7-9 and TRBJ2-5; D is undetermined. V was pared by 5 bases and J by 1 base, with 17 bases between. This CDR3 spans 16 amino acids. The V gene's germline CDR1 is SEHNR and CDR2 FQNEAQ (reference sequence). The CDR3 DNA reads as TGTGCCAGCAGCGTCAGGAACAATTGGGGCCAAGAGACCCAGTACTTC. Translating it yields CASSVRNNWGQETQYF.

J is TRBJ2-5 and V is TRBV11-2; 13 bases agree with TRBD2. Germline CDR1 is SGHAT and CDR2 is FQNNGV. With 6 bases clipped from V and 2 bases from J, the junction kept 0 bases outside the gene matches. This CDR3 has 14 amino acids. The CDR3 loop reads CASRGLAGQETQYF. As DNA, the CDR3 is TGTGCCAGCAGGGGACTAGCGGGACAAGAGACCCAGTACTTC.

This chain links TRBV12-3 or TRBV12-4 with TRBJ1-1; D not resolved. With 3 bases removed from V and 4 bases from J, the gap between germline ends came to 9 bases. This CDR3 comprises 13 residues. The CDR3 coding sequence is TGTGCCAGCAGTTTGACGAGGTCCACTGAAGCTTTCTTT. It yields the protein CASSLTRSTEAFF.

The rearrangement links TRBV6-5 to TRBJ2-6; D possibly matches TRBD1 or TRBD2 (5 bases each). Trimming left V 6 bases short and J 4 bases short, with 13 bases between. CDR1 is MNHEY and CDR2 is SVGAGI in the germline V gene. The length of the CDR3 is 15 residues. The CDR3, as DNA: TGTGCCAGCAGCCCCTGGGGGATGGGGGCCAACGTCCTGACTTTC. Translating gives CASSPWGMGANVLTF.

This clonotype was recorded once. This chain links TRBV2 with TRBJ2-7; D is perhaps TRBD1 or TRBD2 (6 bases each). The length of the CDR3 is 14 residues. Germline CDR1 is SNHLY and CDR2 is FYNNEI. Trimming shortened V by 8 bases and J by 6 bases, and 20 bases separated the two germline ends. CDR3 bases: TGTGCCAGCGTTAAGGGGGGACCGACCTCCGAGCAGTACTTC. Its protein is CASVKGGPTSEQYF.

CDR3 residues: CASSLRLGSETQYF. The CDR3 bases are TGTGCCAGCAGTTTACGGCTAGGGAGCGAGACCCAGTACTTC. This chain links TRBV27 with TRBJ2-7, with a weak D call TRBD2 (5 bases). TRBJ2-5 explains the end of the DNA better; the J call may be wrong. The CDR3 consists of 14 residues. From germline, CDR1 is MNHEY and CDR2 SMNVEV (reference sequence).

V and J are TRBV3-1 and TRBJ2-1; 11 bases line up with TRBD2. The CDR3 loop spans 16 amino acids. The trim removed 2 bases at V and 5 bases at J, leaving 5 bases unmatched. Germline CDR1 reads LGHDT; CDR2 reads YNNKEL (reference sequence). This CDR3 reads CASSQKLAGEDNEQFF. The CDR3 nucleotides are TGTGCCAGCAGCCAAAAACTAGCGGGAGAGGACAATGAGCAGTTCTTC.

This clonotype was seen only a few times. V gene TRBV5-1 combines with J gene TRBJ2-4; TRBD2 agrees at 14 bases. The CDR3 contains 16 residues. Germline V gives CDR1 SGHRS, CDR2 YFSETQ. V was pared by 4 bases and J by 4 bases, with 4 bases of the junction left unmatched. In nucleotides, the CDR3 is TGCGCCAGCAGCCACGGGACTAGCGGGAGTAAAAACATTCAGTACTTC. Its translation: CASSHGTSGSKNIQYF.

The table lists this clonotype with a few counts. The chain couples TRBV9 to TRBJ1-4, with D perhaps matching TRBD1 (5 bases). The CDR3 runs 16 residues. V was trimmed by 3 bases and J by 0 bases, leaving 12 bases between them. Germline loops: CDR1 SGDLS, CDR2 YYNGEE. The CDR3 region is CASSGTYDATNEKLFF. CDR3 bases: TGTGCCAGCAGCGGGACATACGACGCAACTAATGAAAAACTGTTTTTT.

The CDR3 region is CASSQGTGLETQYF. The CDR3 DNA follows: TGCGCCAGCAGCCAAGGGACAGGGCTGGAGACCCAGTACTTC. The genes are TRBV4-1 and TRBJ2-5; 8 nucleotides align to TRBD1. This CDR3 is built from 14 residues. With 1 base clipped from V and 5 bases from J, the junction kept 3 bases outside the gene matches. Germline CDR1 MGHRA, CDR2 YSYEKL.

The genes are TRBV10-3 and TRBJ2-1; 8 nucleotides agree with TRBD1. Germline CDR1 ENHRY, CDR2 SYGVKD. The CDR3 sequence is 15 residues long. The ends lost 2 bases at V and 0 bases at J; junction bases unmatched: 0. CDR3 sequence: CAISEGQGSYNEQFF. The CDR3 DNA is TGTGCCATCAGTGAGGGACAGGGCTCCTACAATGAGCAGTTCTTC.

The chain is built from TRBV6-6 and TRBJ2-5; no definite D call. V was shortened by 6 bases and J by 1 base, with 9 bases between the two germline ends. The CDR3 totals 13 residues. Germline V gene sequence: CDR1 MNHNY, CDR2 SVGAGI (reference sequence). Here the CDR3 DNA reads TGTGCCAGCAGGCCGACGGGCCAAGAGACCCAGTACTTC. Translated, it gives CASRPTGQETQYF.

The chain links TRBV29-1 to TRBJ2-7; 9 bases are shared with TRBD1. In germline, CDR1 is SQVTM, CDR2 ANQGSEA. The CDR3 contains 15 residues. Germline trimming cut 6 bases from V and 4 bases from J; bases unmatched to any gene: 13. In nucleotides, the CDR3 is TGCAGCGTCGTAACCGGGACAGGGAGGCTATACGAGCAGTACTTC. This translates into CSVVTGTGRLYEQYF.

This clonotype occurred a few times. V and J are TRBV6-5 and TRBJ2-1; TRBD2 matches 9 bases. CDR3 size: 12 residues. Germline CDR1 reads MNHEY; CDR2 reads SVGAGI. V shed 7 bases and J 15 bases; nucleotides not matched to a gene: 10. Here the CDR3 DNA reads TGTGCCAGCACCCGAGAAAGCGGGAGGACGTTCTTC. Translating it yields CASTRESGRTFF.